The rows below give T cell receptor beta chains drawn from one sample of a study of cytomegalovirus exposure and HLA in healthy donors. TCRdb's copy holds only in-frame clones and misses some; the assay was immunoSEQ multiplex PCR. Of about 190,000 clones listed, about 69% are singletons. The sample taken for sequencing was PBMCs. These receptors all come from a man aged 25 to 40 in good health and CMV-seropositive. Each CDR3 is given with its conserved first and last residue. The order of the fields is clone size, J gene, D gene, V gene, CDR3 protein, CDR3 DNA. D genes are given only for firm matches. Not all rows give a size; the values are once, few, many and, for expanded clones, a class.

few,TRBJ1-2,NA,TRBV6-5,CASSYTPGMFGYTF,TGTGCCAGCAGTTACACCCCAGGGATGTTTGGCTACACCTTC
once,TRBJ1-2,TRBD1,TRBV18,CASSPDRDHGYTF,TGCGCCAGCTCGCCCGACAGGGACCATGGCTACACCTTC
NA,TRBJ2-7,NA,TRBV7-2,CASSFPEGAGPREQYF,TGTGCCAGCAGCTTTCCCGAGGGCGCGGGGCCTAGGGAGCAGTACTTC
NA,TRBJ2-6,NA,TRBV6-1,CASPTTSSGANVLTF,TGTGCCAGCCCTACTACTAGCTCTGGGGCCAACGTCCTGACTTTC
few,TRBJ2-5,TRBD2,TRBV7-2,CASSSRGGREETQYF,TGTGCCAGCAGCTCCCGGGGAGGGAGAGAAGAGACCCAGTACTTC
NA,TRBJ2-5,TRBD2,TRBV18,CASSRGGQETQYF,TGTGCCAGCTCACGGGGGGGGCAAGAGACCCAGTACTTC
few,TRBJ1-6,NA,TRBV30,CAWAKGVNSPLHF,TGTGCCTGGGCCAAGGGGGTTAATTCACCCCTCCACTTT
NA,TRBJ1-2,NA,TRBV11-1,CASSLGQPGDYGYTF,TGTGCCAGCAGCCTTGGACAGCCAGGAGACTATGGCTACACCTTC
NA,TRBJ2-1,NA,TRBV28,CASSLLGQNEQFF,TGTGCCAGCAGTTTATTGGGGCAAAATGAGCAGTTCTTC
NA,TRBJ1-1,NA,TRBV5-8,CASSLAPAGAFF,TGTGCCAGCAGCTTGGCTCCTGCGGGGGCTTTCTTT
NA,TRBJ2-3,NA,TRBV11-2,CASSTSWGTDTQYF,TGTGCCAGCAGCACTAGCTGGGGGACAGATACGCAGTATTTT
NA,TRBJ2-5,TRBD2,TRBV2,CASSSTSGSRETQYF,TGTGCCAGCAGTTCGACTAGCGGGAGCAGAGAGACCCAGTACTTC
few,TRBJ1-3,NA,TRBV5-1,CASKQDGLSGNTIYF,TGCGCCAGCAAACAGGACGGCTTATCTGGAAACACCATATATTTT
NA,TRBJ2-7,TRBD2,TRBV14,CASSQGLATIYEQYF,TGTGCCAGCAGCCAAGGACTAGCCACCATCTACGAGCAGTACTTC
few,TRBJ2-7,NA,TRBV4-3,CASSQDSGRQYF,TGCGCCAGCAGCCAAGACTCGGGGAGGCAGTACTTC
few,TRBJ1-4,TRBD1,TRBV9,CASSVSQGDEKLFF,TGTGCCAGCAGCGTATCACAGGGGGACGAAAAACTGTTTTTT
NA,TRBJ2-5,TRBD2,TRBV27,CASSPRTSGAQETQYF,TGTGCCAGCAGTCCCCGGACTAGCGGGGCCCAAGAGACCCAGTACTTC
NA,TRBJ2-7,NA,TRBV5-1,CASSLGGPGVHEQYF,TGCGCCAGCAGCCTTGGGGGACCGGGGGTCCACGAGCAGTACTTC
NA,TRBJ2-5,NA,TRBV5-1,CASSLSEETQYF,TGCGCCAGCAGCTTATCGGAAGAGACCCAGTACTTC
few,TRBJ1-1,NA,TRBV29-1,CSVELEGGTEAFF,TGCAGCGTTGAACTTGAAGGGGGCACTGAAGCTTTCTTT
NA,TRBJ1-2,TRBD1,TRBV29-1,CSTTPTGDSGYTF,TGCAGCACAACTCCGACAGGGGATAGTGGCTACACCTTC
few,TRBJ2-7,NA,TRBV10-3,CAIRQAGGLQPNYEQYF,TGTGCCATCAGGCAAGCTGGGGGGTTACAGCCAAACTACGAGCAGTACTTC
few,TRBJ2-2,TRBD1,TRBV15,CATSRRTGNTGELFF,TGTGCCACCAGCAGAAGGACAGGGAACACCGGGGAGCTGTTTTTT
NA,TRBJ2-7,TRBD2,TRBV13,CASSSGGITYEQYF,TGTGCCAGCAGTAGCGGGGGTATCACCTACGAGCAGTACTTC
NA,TRBJ2-7,NA,TRBV5-1,CASSPDGTSSYEQYF,TGCGCCAGCAGCCCGGATGGGACAAGCTCCTACGAGCAGTACTTC
NA,TRBJ1-5,NA,TRBV7-2,CASSLNRAGNQPQHF,TGTGCCAGCAGCTTAAACAGGGCGGGCAATCAGCCCCAGCATTTT
NA,TRBJ2-7,TRBD1,TRBV7-9,CASSYPGQGSHEQYF,TGTGCCAGCAGCTACCCGGGACAGGGCTCCCACGAGCAGTACTTC
NA,TRBJ2-2,NA,TRBV7-3,CASSPGSSRNTGELFF,TGTGCCAGCAGCCCCGGGTCTAGCAGGAACACCGGGGAGCTGTTTTTT
NA,TRBJ2-5,TRBD2,TRBV10-3,CATSSGTGAETQYF,TGTGCCACCAGTAGCGGGACTGGGGCAGAGACCCAGTACTTC